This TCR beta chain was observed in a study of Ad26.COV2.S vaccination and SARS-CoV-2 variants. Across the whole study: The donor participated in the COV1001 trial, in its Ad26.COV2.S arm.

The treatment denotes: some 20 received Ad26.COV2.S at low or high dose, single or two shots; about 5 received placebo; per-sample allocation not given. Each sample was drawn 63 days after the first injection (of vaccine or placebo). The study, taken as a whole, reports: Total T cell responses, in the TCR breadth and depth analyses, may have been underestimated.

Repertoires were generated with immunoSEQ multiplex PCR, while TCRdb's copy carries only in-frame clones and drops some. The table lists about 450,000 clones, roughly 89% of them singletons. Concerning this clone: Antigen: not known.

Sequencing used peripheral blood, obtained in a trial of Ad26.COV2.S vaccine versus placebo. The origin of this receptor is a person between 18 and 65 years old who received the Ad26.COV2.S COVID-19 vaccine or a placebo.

CDR3 DNA sequence: TGTGCCAGCAGCTCCTCTCCCGCCCCGGCAGCTCCTAATGAAAAACTGTTTTTT. Translation gives CASSSSPAPAAPNEKLFF. V is TRBV7-9 and J is TRBJ1-4; no reliable D call. Germline V gene data show CDR1 as SEHNR and CDR2 as FQNEAQ (reference sequence). This CDR3 has 18 amino acids. Trimming stripped 4 bases from V and 3 bases from J, with 21 bases between.